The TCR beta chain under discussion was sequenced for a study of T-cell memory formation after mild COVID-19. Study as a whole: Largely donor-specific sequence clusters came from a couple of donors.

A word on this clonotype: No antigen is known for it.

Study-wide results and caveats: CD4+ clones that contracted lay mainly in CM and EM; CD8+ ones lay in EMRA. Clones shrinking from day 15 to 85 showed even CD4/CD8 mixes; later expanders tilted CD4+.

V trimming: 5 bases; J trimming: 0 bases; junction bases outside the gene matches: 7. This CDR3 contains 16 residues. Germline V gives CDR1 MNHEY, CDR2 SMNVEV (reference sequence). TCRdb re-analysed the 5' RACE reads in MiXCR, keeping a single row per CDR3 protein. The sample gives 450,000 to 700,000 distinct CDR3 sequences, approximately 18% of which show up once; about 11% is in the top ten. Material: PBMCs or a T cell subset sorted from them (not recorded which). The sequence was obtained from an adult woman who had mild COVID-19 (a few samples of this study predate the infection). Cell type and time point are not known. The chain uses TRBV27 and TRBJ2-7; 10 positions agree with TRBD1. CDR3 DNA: TGTGCCAGCAGTCGGGCCGGGACAGGGGCCTCCTACGAGCAGTACTTC. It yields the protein CASSRAGTGASYEQYF.